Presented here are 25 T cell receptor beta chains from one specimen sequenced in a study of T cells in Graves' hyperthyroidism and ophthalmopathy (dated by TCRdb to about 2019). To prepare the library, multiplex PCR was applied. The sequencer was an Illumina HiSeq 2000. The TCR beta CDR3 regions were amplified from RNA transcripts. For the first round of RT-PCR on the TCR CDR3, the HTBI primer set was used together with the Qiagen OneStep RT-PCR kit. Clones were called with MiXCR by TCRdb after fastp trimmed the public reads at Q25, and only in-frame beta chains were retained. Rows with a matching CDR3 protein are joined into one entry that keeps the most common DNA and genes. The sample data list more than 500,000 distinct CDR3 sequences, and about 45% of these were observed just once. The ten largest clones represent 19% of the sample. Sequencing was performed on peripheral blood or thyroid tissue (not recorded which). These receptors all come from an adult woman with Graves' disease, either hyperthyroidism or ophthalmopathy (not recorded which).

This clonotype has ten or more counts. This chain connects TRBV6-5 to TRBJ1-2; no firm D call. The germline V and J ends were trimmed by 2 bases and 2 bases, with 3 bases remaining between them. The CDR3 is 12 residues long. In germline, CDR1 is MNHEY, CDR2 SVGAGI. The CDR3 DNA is TGTGCCAGCAGTTACGGCAACTATGGCTACACCTTC. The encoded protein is CASSYGNYGYTF.

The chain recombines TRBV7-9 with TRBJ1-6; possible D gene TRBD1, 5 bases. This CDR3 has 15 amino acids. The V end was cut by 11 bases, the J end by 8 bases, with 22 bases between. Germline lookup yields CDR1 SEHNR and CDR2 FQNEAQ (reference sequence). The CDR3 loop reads CASSLGGVNYSPLHF. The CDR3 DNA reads TGTGCCTCCTCTTTGGGAGGGGTGAATTATTCACCCCTCCACTTT.

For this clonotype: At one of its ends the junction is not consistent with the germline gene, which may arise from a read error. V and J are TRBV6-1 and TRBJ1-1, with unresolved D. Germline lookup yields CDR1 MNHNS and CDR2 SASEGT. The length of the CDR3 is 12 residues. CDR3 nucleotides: TGCGCCAGCAGCCAGACGGACACTGAAGCTTTCTTT. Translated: CASSQTDTEAFF.

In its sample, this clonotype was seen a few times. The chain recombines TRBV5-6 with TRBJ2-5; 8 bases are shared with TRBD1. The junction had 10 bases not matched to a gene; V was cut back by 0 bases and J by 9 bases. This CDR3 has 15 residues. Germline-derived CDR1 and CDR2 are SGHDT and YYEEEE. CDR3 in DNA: TGTGCCAGCAGCTTGGGGGACAGGAAGGGACAGCCCCAGTACTTC. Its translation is CASSLGDRKGQPQYF.

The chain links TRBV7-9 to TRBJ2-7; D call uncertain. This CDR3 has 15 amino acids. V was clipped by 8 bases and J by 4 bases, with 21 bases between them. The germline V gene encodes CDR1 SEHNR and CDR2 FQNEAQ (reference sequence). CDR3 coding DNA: TGTGCCAGCTCACCACCTGGGCGCCACGTATACGAGCAGTACTTC. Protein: CASSPPGRHVYEQYF.

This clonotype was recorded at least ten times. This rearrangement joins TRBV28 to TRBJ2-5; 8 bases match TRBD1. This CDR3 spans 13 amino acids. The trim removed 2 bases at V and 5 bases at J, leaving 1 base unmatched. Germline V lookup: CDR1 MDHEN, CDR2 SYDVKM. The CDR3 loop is CASSLQGAETQYF. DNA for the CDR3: TGTGCCAGCAGTTTACAGGGGGCGGAGACCCAGTACTTC.

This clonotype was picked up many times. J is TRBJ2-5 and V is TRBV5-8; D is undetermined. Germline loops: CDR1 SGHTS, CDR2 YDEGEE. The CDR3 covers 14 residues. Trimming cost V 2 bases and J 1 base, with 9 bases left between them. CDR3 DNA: TGTGCCAGCAGCTTCAGGCAGGTCCAAGAGACCCAGTACTTC. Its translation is CASSFRQVQETQYF. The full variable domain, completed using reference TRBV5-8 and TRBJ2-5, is EAGVTQSPTHLIKTRGQQATLRCSPISGHTSVYWYQQALGLGLQFLLWYDEGEERNRGNFPPRFSGRQFPNYSSELNVNALELEDSALYLCASSFRQVQETQYFGPGTRLLVL.

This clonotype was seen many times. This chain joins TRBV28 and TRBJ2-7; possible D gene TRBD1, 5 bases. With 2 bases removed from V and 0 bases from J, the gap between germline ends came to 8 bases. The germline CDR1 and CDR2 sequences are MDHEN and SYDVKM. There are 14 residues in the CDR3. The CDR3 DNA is TGTGCCAGCAGTTTAGCGCAGGGCTCCTACGAGCAGTACTTC. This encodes CASSLAQGSYEQYF.

CDR3 region: CASSVSLMTSYEQYF. DNA for the CDR3: TGTGCCAGCAGTGTATCGTTGATGACGTCCTACGAGCAGTACTTC. The rearrangement joins TRBV2 to TRBJ2-7; D is unclear. Trimming removed 4 bases at V and 1 base at J, with 14 bases between. The CDR3 covers 15 residues. CDR1 is SNHLY, CDR2 FYNNEI, per germline.

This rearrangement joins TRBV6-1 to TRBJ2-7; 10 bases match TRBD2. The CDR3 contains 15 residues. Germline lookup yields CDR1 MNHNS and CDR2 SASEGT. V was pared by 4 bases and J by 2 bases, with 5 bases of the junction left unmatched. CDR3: CASSVRLAGAYEQYF. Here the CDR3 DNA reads TGTGCCAGCAGTGTCCGGCTAGCGGGGGCCTACGAGCAGTACTTC.

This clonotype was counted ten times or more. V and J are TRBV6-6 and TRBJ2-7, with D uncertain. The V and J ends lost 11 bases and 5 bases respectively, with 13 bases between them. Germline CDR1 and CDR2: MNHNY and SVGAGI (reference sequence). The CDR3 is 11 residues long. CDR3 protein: CAGASADEQYF. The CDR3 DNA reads TGTGCCGGCGCCTCGGCGGACGAGCAGTACTTC.

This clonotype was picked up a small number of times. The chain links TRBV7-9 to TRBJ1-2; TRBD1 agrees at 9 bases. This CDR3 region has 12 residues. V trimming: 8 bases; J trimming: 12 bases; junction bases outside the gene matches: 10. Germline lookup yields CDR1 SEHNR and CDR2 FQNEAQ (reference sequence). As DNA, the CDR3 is TGTGCCAGCTCGGACAGGGGCTCTGGAAACACCTTC. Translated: CASSDRGSGNTF.

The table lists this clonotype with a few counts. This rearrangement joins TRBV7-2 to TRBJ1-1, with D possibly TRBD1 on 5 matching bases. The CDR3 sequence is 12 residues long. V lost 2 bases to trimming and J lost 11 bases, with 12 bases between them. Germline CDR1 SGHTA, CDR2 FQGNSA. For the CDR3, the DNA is TGTGCCAGCAGCTTACAAGGGACCAGCGCTTTCTTT. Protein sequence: CASSLQGTSAFF.

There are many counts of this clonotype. CDR3 bases: TGCAGCGTTGAGAAACAGGGCGACGAGCAGTACTTC. Amino acid sequence: CSVEKQGDEQYF. The chain links TRBV29-1 to TRBJ2-7; tentatively, D is TRBD1 (6 bases). From germline, CDR1 is SQVTM and CDR2 ANQGSEA. The V end was cut by 3 bases, the J end by 5 bases, with 11 bases between. CDR3 length: 12 amino acids.

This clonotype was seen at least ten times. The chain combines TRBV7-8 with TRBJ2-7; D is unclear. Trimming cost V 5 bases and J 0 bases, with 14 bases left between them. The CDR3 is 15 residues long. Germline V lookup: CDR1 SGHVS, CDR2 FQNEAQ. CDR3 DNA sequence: TGTGCCAGCAGCAAGAACCCTGCCCGCTCCTACGAGCAGTACTTC. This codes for CASSKNPARSYEQYF.

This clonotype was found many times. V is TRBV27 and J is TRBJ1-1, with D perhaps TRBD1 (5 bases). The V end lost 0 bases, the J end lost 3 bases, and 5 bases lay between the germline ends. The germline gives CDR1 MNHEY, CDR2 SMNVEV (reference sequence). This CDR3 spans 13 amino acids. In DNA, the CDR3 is TGTGCCAGCAGTTTATCAGGGGACACTGAAGCTTTCTTT. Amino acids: CASSLSGDTEAFF.

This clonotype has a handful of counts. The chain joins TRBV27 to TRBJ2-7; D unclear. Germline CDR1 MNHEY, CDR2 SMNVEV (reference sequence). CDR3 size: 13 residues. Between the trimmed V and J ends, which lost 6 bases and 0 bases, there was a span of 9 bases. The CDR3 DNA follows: TGTGCCAGCAGAGAACCCTACTCCTACGAGCAGTACTTC. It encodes CASREPYSYEQYF.

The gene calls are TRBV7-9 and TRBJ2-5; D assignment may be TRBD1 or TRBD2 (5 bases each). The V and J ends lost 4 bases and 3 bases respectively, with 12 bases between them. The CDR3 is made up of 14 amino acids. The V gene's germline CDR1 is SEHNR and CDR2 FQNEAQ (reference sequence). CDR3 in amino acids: CASSSGTFEETQYF. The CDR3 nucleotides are TGTGCCAGCAGCTCTGGGACGTTTGAAGAGACCCAGTACTTC.

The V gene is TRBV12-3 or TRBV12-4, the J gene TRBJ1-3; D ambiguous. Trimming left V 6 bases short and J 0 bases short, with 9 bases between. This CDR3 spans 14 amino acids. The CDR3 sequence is CASRRRDSGNTIYF. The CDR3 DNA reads TGTGCCAGCAGGCGTCGGGACTCTGGAAACACCATATATTTT.

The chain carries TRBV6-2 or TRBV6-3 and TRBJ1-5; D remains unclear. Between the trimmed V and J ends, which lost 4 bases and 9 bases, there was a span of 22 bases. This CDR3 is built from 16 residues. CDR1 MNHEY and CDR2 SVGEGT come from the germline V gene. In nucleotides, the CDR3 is TGTGCCAGCAGTTTAAGCCACCCGGTTTCCCACAGGCCCCAGCATTTT. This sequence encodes CASSLSHPVSHRPQHF.

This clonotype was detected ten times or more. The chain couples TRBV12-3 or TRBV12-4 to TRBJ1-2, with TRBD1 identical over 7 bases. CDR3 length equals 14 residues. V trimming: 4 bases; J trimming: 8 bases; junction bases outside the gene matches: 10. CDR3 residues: CASSSLGDRGGYTF. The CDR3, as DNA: TGTGCCAGCAGTTCTTTAGGGGACAGAGGGGGCTACACCTTC.

In DNA form, the CDR3 reads TGTGCCAGCAGCCCTGCGTTGGGGACCCAGTACTTC. It specifies CASSPALGTQYF. J is TRBJ2-5 and V is TRBV7-2; D unresolved. The CDR3 extends over 12 amino acids. With 5 bases removed from V and 7 bases from J, the gap between germline ends came to 11 bases. Germline-derived CDR1 and CDR2 are SGHTA and FQGNSA.

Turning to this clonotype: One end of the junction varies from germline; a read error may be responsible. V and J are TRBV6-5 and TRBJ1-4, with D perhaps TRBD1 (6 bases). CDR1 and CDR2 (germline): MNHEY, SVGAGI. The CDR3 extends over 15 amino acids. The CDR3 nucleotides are TGTGCCGGCAGTTCCATCTCAGGGGTCGGCGAAAAACTGCTTTTT. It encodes CAGSSISGVGEKLLF.

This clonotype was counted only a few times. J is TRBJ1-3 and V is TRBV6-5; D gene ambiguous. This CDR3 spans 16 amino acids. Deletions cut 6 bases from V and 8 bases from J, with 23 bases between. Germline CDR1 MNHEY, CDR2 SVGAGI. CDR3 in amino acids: CASSQALTGYGYTIYF. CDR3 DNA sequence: TGTGCCAGCAGCCAAGCCTTGACGGGCTATGGCTACACCATATATTTT.

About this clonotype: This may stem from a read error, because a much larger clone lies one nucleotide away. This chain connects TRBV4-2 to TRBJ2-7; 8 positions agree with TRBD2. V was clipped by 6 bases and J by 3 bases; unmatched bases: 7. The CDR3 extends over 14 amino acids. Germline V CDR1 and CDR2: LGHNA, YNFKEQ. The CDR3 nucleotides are TGTGCCAGCAGACGGGGACTAGGCGGCTACGAGCAGTACTTC. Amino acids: CASRRGLGGYEQYF.